A selection of T cell receptor beta chains follows, all from one sample in a study of cytomegalovirus exposure and HLA in healthy donors. TCRdb's copy holds only in-frame clones and misses some; the assay was immunoSEQ multiplex PCR. Among about 190,000 clones listed, over 70% were seen once. The sample taken for sequencing was PBMCs. These receptors were collected from a woman in her twenties or thirties in good health and CMV-seropositive. The conserved cysteine and the conserved F or W are not part of the CDR3 here. A D gene is named only where the DNA matches it firmly.

v_gene: TRBV4-2; d_gene: NA; j_gene: TRBJ2-2; CDR3aa: ASSQGWTRANTGELF
v_gene: TRBV5-1; d_gene: TRBD2; j_gene: TRBJ2-2; CDR3aa: ASSLRGTRSTGELF
v_gene: TRBV2; d_gene: NA; j_gene: TRBJ2-2; CDR3aa: ASSVEEWTGELF
v_gene: TRBV9; d_gene: NA; j_gene: TRBJ2-3; CDR3aa: ASREGWDNTDTQY
v_gene: TRBV6-5; d_gene: TRBD1; j_gene: TRBJ2-7; CDR3aa: ASSPSTRDRFEQY
v_gene: TRBV2; d_gene: NA; j_gene: TRBJ2-1; CDR3aa: ASRPRSEQF
v_gene: TRBV7-9; d_gene: NA; j_gene: TRBJ2-7; CDR3aa: ASSLDVSGTEQY
v_gene: TRBV27; d_gene: TRBD2; j_gene: TRBJ2-1; CDR3aa: ASNLGTSNNEQF
v_gene: TRBV7-9; d_gene: TRBD2; j_gene: TRBJ2-3; CDR3aa: ASSPRRERVSDTQY
v_gene: TRBV5-1; d_gene: NA; j_gene: NA; CDR3aa: ASSLAENYEQY
v_gene: TRBV28; d_gene: TRBD1; j_gene: TRBJ1-2; CDR3aa: ASSTDRGVHGYT
v_gene: TRBV7-9; d_gene: TRBD2; j_gene: TRBJ2-7; CDR3aa: ASSLIGGSNEQY
v_gene: TRBV28; d_gene: TRBD2; j_gene: TRBJ2-6; CDR3aa: ASSPLGLAGVRGANVLT
v_gene: TRBV28; d_gene: TRBD2; j_gene: NA; CDR3aa: ASSLTSGSYEQY
v_gene: TRBV11-2; d_gene: TRBD2; j_gene: TRBJ2-5; CDR3aa: ASSLDLGRGGGTQY
v_gene: TRBV19; d_gene: TRBD2; j_gene: TRBJ2-2; CDR3aa: ASSSGRATGELF
v_gene: TRBV19; d_gene: NA; j_gene: TRBJ1-3; CDR3aa: ASSRGDSGNTIY
v_gene: TRBV5-1; d_gene: NA; j_gene: TRBJ2-1; CDR3aa: ASSPGTPVGEQF
v_gene: TRBV7-6; d_gene: TRBD1; j_gene: TRBJ2-3; CDR3aa: ASSLGTGYTDTQY
v_gene: TRBV5-4; d_gene: TRBD2; j_gene: TRBJ2-2; CDR3aa: ASSLAGGAGTGELF
v_gene: TRBV28; d_gene: NA; j_gene: TRBJ1-1; CDR3aa: ASTTRRGTEAF
v_gene: TRBV4-2; d_gene: TRBD2; j_gene: TRBJ2-7; CDR3aa: ASSQDSEREASYEQY
v_gene: TRBV11-2; d_gene: TRBD1; j_gene: TRBJ2-1; CDR3aa: ASSPDGTGASWYNEQF
v_gene: TRBV7-2; d_gene: NA; j_gene: TRBJ2-7; CDR3aa: ASSPRAGLSYEQY
v_gene: TRBV20-1; d_gene: NA; j_gene: TRBJ1-2; CDR3aa: SARDGGYT
v_gene: TRBV7-2; d_gene: NA; j_gene: TRBJ2-7; CDR3aa: ASSLGQVTSYEQY
v_gene: TRBV27; d_gene: NA; j_gene: TRBJ1-1; CDR3aa: ASSLSREAEAF
v_gene: TRBV5-6; d_gene: NA; j_gene: TRBJ2-7; CDR3aa: ASGLRSGGFHEQY
v_gene: TRBV18; d_gene: NA; j_gene: TRBJ2-7; CDR3aa: ASSPPSSYEQY
v_gene: TRBV28; d_gene: TRBD1; j_gene: TRBJ2-5; CDR3aa: ASRGQGYQETQY
v_gene: TRBV21-1; d_gene: NA; j_gene: TRBJ2-7; CDR3aa: ASTSIRDRPTYEQY
v_gene: TRBV28; d_gene: NA; j_gene: TRBJ1-5; CDR3aa: ASRAPGTFDSNQPQH
v_gene: TRBV7-9; d_gene: NA; j_gene: TRBJ1-1; CDR3aa: ASSSREFGGNTEAF
v_gene: TRBV29-1; d_gene: NA; j_gene: TRBJ2-1; CDR3aa: SVDPASLLGDEQF
v_gene: TRBV7-2; d_gene: TRBD2; j_gene: TRBJ2-3; CDR3aa: ASSFRLAGADTQY
v_gene: TRBV28; d_gene: TRBD1; j_gene: TRBJ1-1; CDR3aa: ASSPTGFIEAF
v_gene: TRBV10-2; d_gene: NA; j_gene: TRBJ1-5; CDR3aa: ASSESTASNQPQH
v_gene: TRBV4-1; d_gene: NA; j_gene: TRBJ1-2; CDR3aa: ASSQGGTNYGYT
v_gene: TRBV6-6; d_gene: TRBD1; j_gene: TRBJ2-7; CDR3aa: ASSPPRDSSYEQY
v_gene: TRBV4-1; d_gene: TRBD2; j_gene: TRBJ2-7; CDR3aa: ASSQGQLAGGEQY
v_gene: TRBV25-1; d_gene: NA; j_gene: TRBJ2-5; CDR3aa: ASSEFGGGLVVSTQY
v_gene: TRBV11-3; d_gene: TRBD2; j_gene: TRBJ2-1; CDR3aa: ASSLEKTSLAGGNEQF
v_gene: TRBV4-1; d_gene: NA; j_gene: TRBJ2-5; CDR3aa: ASSLTGQQETQY
v_gene: TRBV5-6; d_gene: TRBD2; j_gene: TRBJ2-1; CDR3aa: ASSFPGLGEQF
v_gene: TRBV28; d_gene: NA; j_gene: TRBJ2-7; CDR3aa: ASSSPGTRRREQY
v_gene: TRBV4-2; d_gene: TRBD2; j_gene: TRBJ2-2; CDR3aa: ASSQLAGDTGELF
v_gene: TRBV28; d_gene: NA; j_gene: TRBJ1-5; CDR3aa: ASSLSRNNQPQH
v_gene: TRBV7-2; d_gene: NA; j_gene: TRBJ2-3; CDR3aa: ASSLAAGARTDTQY
v_gene: TRBV6-1; d_gene: TRBD1; j_gene: TRBJ2-3; CDR3aa: ASGPGTGSDTQY
v_gene: TRBV28; d_gene: TRBD1; j_gene: TRBJ2-7; CDR3aa: ASSLTPTGGSGEQY
v_gene: TRBV4-2; d_gene: TRBD2; j_gene: TRBJ2-3; CDR3aa: ASSQEAGGLTDTQY
v_gene: TRBV29-1; d_gene: TRBD2; j_gene: TRBJ2-1; CDR3aa: SVDSPGLAPRDEQF
v_gene: TRBV5-8; d_gene: NA; j_gene: TRBJ2-6; CDR3aa: ASSLAGRGAGANVLT
v_gene: TRBV27; d_gene: NA; j_gene: TRBJ1-2; CDR3aa: ASSFQGNYGYT
v_gene: TRBV7-9; d_gene: TRBD1; j_gene: TRBJ2-1; CDR3aa: ASSPPRGTYNEQF
v_gene: TRBV28; d_gene: TRBD2; j_gene: TRBJ2-3; CDR3aa: ASSLSTSGSTDTQY
v_gene: TRBV7-2; d_gene: NA; j_gene: TRBJ2-3; CDR3aa: ASSVSGSGADTQY
v_gene: TRBV5-6; d_gene: TRBD2; j_gene: TRBJ2-2; CDR3aa: ASSFVSGSAGELF
v_gene: TRBV28; d_gene: NA; j_gene: TRBJ1-1; CDR3aa: ASGPRGGNTEAF
v_gene: TRBV9; d_gene: NA; j_gene: TRBJ2-1; CDR3aa: ASSAREVIRGNEQF